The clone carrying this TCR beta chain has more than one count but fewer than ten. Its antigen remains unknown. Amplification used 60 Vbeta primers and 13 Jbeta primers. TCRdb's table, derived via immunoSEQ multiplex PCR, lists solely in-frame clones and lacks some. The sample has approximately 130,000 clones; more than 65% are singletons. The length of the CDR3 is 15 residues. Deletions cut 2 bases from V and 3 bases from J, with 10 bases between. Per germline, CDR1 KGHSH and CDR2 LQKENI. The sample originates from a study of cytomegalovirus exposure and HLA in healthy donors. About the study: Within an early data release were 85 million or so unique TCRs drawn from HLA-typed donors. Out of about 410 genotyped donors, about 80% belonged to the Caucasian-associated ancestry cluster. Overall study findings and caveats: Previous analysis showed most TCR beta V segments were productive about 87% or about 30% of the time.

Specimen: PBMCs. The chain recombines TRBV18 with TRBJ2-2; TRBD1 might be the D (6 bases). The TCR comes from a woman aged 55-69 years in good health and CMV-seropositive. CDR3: CASSPNRADTGELFF. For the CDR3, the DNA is TGTGCCAGCTCACCAAACAGGGCCGACACCGGGGAGCTGTTTTTT.